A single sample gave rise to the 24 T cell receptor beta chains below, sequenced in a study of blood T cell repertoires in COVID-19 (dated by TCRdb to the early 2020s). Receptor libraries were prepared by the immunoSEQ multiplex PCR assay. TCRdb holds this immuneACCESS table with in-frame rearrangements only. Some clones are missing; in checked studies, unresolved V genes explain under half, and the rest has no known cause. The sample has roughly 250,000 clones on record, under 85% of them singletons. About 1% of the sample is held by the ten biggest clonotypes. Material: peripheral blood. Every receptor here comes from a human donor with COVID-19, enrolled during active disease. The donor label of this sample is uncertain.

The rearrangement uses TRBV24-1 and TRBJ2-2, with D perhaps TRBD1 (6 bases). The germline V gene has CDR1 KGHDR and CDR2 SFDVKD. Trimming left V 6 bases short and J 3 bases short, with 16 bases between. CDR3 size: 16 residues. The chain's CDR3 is CATSKARQADTGELFF. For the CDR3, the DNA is TGTGCCACCAGTAAAGCCCGACAGGCTGACACCGGGGAGCTGTTTTTT.

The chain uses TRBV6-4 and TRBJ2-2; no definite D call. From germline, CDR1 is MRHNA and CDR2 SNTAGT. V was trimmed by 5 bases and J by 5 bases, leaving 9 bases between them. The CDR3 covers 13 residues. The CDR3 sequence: CASSPEATGELFF. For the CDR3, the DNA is TGTGCCAGCAGTCCTGAAGCGACCGGGGAGCTGTTTTTT.

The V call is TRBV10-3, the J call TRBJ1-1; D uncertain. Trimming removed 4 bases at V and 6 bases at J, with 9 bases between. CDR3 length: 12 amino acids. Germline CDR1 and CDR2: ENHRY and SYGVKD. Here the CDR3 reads CAISATGAEAFF. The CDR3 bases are TGTGCCATCAGTGCGACCGGGGCTGAAGCTTTCTTT.

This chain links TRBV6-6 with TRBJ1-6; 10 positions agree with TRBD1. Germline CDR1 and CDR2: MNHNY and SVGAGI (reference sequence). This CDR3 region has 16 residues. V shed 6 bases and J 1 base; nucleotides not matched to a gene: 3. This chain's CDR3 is CASRRQGASYNSPLHF. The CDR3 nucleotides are TGTGCCAGCAGAAGACAGGGGGCGTCCTATAATTCACCCCTCCACTTT.

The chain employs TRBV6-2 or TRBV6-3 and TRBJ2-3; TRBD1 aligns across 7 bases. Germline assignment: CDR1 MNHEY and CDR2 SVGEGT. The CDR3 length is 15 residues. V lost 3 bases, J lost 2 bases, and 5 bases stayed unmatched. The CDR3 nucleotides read TGTGCCAGCAGTTATTACGACAGGGACACAGATACGCAGTATTTT. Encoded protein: CASSYYDRDTDTQYF.

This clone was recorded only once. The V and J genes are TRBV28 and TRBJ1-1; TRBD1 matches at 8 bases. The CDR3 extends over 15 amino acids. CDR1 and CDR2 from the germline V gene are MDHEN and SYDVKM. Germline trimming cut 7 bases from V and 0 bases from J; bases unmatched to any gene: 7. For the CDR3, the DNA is TGTGCCAGCAATTCCGGACAGGGAATGAACACTGAAGCTTTCTTT. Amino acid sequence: CASNSGQGMNTEAFF.

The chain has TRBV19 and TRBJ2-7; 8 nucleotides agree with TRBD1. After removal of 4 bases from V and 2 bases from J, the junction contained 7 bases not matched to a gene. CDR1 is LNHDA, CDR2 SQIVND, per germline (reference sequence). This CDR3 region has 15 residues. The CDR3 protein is CASSRVLTGAYEQYF. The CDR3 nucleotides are TGTGCCAGTAGTAGGGTTTTGACAGGGGCCTACGAGCAGTACTTC.

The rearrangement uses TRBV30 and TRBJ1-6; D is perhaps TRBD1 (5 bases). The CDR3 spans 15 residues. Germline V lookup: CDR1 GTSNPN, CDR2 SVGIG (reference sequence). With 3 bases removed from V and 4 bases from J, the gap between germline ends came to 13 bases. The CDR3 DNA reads TGTGCCTGGAGGGGGCAGGGAGGATATAATTCACCCCTCCACTTT. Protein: CAWRGQGGYNSPLHF.

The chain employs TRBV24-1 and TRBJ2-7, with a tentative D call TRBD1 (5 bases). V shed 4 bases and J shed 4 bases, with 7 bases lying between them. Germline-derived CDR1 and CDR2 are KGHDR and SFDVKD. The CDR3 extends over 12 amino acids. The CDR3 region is CATSDTGYEQYF. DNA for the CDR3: TGTGCCACCAGTGACACAGGTTACGAGCAGTACTTC.

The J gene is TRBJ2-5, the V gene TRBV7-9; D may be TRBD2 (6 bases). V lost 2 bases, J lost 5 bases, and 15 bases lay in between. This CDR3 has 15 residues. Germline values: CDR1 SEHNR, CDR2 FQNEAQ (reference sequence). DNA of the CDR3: TGTGCCAGCAGCTTACTGGAGGGAGACTCCGAGACCCAGTACTTC. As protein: CASSLLEGDSETQYF.

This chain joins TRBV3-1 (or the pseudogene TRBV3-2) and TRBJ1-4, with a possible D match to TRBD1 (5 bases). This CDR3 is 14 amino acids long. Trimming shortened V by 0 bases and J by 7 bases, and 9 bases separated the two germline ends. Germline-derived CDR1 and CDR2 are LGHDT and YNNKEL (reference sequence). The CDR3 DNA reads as TGTGCCAGCAGCCAAGATTACGGGGGTGAAAAACTGTTTTTT. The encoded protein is CASSQDYGGEKLFF.

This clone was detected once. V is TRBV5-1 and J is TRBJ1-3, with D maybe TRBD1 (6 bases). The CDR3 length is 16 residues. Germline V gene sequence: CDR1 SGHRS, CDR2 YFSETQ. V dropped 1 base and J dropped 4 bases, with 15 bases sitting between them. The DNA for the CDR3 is TGCGCCAGCAGCTTGTCGGGGACAACTACCGGAAACACCATATATTTT. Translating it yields CASSLSGTTTGNTIYF.

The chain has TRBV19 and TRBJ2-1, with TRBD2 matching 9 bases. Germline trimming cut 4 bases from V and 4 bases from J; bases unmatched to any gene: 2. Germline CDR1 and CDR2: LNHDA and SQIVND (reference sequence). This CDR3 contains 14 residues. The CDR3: CASSRGLAYNEQFF. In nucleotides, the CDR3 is TGTGCCAGTAGTAGGGGACTAGCTTACAATGAGCAGTTCTTC.

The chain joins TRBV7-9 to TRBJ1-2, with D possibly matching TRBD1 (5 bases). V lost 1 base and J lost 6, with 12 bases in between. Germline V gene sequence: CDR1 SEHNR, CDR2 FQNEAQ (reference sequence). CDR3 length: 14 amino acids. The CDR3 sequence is CASSLGGTMNGYTF. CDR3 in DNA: TGTGCCAGCAGCTTAGGGGGCACCATGAATGGCTACACCTTC. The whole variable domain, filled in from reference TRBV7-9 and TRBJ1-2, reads DTGVSQNPRHKITKRGQNVTFRCDPISEHNRLYWYRQTLGQGPEFLTYFQNEAQLEKSRLLSDRFSAERPKGSFSTLEIQRTEQGDSAMYLCASSLGGTMNGYTFGSGTRLTVV.

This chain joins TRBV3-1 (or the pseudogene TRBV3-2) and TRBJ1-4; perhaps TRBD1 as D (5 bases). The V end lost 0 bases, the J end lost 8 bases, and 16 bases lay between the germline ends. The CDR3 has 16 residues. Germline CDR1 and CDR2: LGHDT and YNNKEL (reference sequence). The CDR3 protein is CASSQDPAGPTEKLFF. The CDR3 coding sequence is TGTGCCAGCAGCCAAGATCCGGCAGGGCCGACGGAAAAACTGTTTTTT.

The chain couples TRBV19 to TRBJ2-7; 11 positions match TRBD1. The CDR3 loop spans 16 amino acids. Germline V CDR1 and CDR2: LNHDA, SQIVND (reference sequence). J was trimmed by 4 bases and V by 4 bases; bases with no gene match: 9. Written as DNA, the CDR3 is TGTGCCAGTAGTACAAAAAGTGGGGACAGGGGGTACGAGCAGTACTTC. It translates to CASSTKSGDRGYEQYF.

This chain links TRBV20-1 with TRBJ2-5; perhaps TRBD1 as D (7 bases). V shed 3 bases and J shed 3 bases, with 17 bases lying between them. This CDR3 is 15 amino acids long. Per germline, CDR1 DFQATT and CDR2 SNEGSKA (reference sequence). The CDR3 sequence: CSASLIQGRKETQYF. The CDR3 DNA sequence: TGCAGTGCTAGTCTTATACAGGGGAGGAAAGAGACCCAGTACTTC.

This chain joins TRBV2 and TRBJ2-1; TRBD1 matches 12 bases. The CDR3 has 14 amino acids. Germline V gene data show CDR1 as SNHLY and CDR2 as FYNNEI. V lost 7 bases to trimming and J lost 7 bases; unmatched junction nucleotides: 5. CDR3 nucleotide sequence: TGTGCCAGCACGGGGGGACAGGGGGCGAATGAGCAGTTCTTC. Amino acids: CASTGGQGANEQFF.

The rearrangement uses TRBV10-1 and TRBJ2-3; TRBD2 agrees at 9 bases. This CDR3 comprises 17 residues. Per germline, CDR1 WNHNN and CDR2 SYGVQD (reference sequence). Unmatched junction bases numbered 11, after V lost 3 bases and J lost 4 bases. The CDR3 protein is CASSENLGLANADTQYF. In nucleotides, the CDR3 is TGCGCCAGCAGTGAAAATCTGGGACTAGCTAACGCAGATACGCAGTATTTT.

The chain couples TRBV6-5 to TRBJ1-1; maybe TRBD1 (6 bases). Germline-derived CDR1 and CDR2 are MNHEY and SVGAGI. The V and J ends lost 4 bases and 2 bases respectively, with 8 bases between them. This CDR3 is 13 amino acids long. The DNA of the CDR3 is TGTGCCAGCAGTTGGGACATTAACACTGAAGCTTTCTTT. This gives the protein CASSWDINTEAFF.

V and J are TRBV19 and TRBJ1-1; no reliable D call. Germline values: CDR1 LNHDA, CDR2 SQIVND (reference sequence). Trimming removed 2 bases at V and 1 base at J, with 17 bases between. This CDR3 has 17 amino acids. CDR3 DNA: TGTGCCAGTAGTATACGAGGGATAGGCACTTCGAACACTGAAGCTTTCTTT. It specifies CASSIRGIGTSNTEAFF.

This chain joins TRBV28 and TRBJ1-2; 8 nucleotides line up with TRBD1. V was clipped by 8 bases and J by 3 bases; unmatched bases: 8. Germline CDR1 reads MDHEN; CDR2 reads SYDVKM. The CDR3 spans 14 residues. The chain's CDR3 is CASGRTGRDYGYTF. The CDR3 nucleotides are TGTGCCAGCGGAAGGACAGGGCGAGACTATGGCTACACCTTC.

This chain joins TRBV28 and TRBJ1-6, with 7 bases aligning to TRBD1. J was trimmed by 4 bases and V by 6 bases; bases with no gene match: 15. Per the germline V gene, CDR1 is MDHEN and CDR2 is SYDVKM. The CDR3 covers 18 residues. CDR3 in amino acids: CASRFTQGVFGYNSPLHF. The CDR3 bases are TGTGCCAGCAGATTTACTCAGGGGGTATTCGGGTATAATTCACCCCTCCACTTT. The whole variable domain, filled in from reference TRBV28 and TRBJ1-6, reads DVKVTQSSRYLVKRTGEKVFLECVQDMDHENMFWYRQDPGLGLRLIYFSYDVKMKEKGDIPEGYSVSREKKERFSLILESASTNQTSMYLCASRFTQGVFGYNSPLHFGNGTRLTVT.

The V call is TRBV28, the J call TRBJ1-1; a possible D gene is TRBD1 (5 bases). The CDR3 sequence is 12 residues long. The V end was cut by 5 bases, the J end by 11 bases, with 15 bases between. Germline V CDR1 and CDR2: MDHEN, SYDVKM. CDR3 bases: TGTGCCAGCAGTGGACCCTCGGGGGAGGCTTTCTTT. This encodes CASSGPSGEAFF.